This paragraph reports one TCR beta chain. As yet, its antigen is unknown. Looked up from germline, CDR1 is SQVTM and CDR2 is ANQGSEA. Trimming cost V 5 bases and J 7 bases, with 14 bases left between them. The CDR3 sequence is 12 residues long. The data were taken from a study of graft-versus-host responses after intestinal transplantation. Study information: Transplants were multivisceral, liver-intestinal, or isolated intestinal. The study gave all recipients anti-thymocyte globulin induction, then tacrolimus and steroids for roughly 3 years.

Whole-study results and caveats: Early post-transplant HvG declines were associated with peak circulating GvH clone levels. GvH clones turned up in recipient marrow; some had shown up first in ileum or blood.

Repertoires were generated with immunoSEQ multiplex PCR, while TCRdb's copy carries only in-frame clones and drops some. This table holds about 90,000 clones, 88% found once. The sample here was unstimulated CD4+ T cells sorted from spleen or lymph node cells, taken before transplant. This sequence was found in a human donor who was the organ donor for an intestinal transplant. The chain employs TRBV29-1 and TRBJ1-1; the D is unclear. The CDR3 nucleotides read TGCAGCGTTTGGCGGAAAGAGGGTGAAGCTTTCTTT. Protein sequence: CSVWRKEGEAFF.